The 21 T cell receptor beta chains in this list originate from one sample, sequenced in a study of T cells in Graves' hyperthyroidism and ophthalmopathy. RNA transcripts provided the source from which TCR beta CDR3 regions were amplified. First-round RT-PCR targeting the TCR CDR3 was performed with the HTBI primer set. TCRdb called the multiplex PCR reads again in MiXCR, with one record for every CDR3 protein. The sample yields about 600,000 distinct CDR3 sequences, approximately 15% seen once. Sequenced sample: blood. The source of these receptors is a woman in her thirties or forties with Graves' ophthalmopathy.

This clonotype was seen many times. The chain uses TRBV5-1 and TRBJ2-7; D possibly corresponds to TRBD1 (5 bases). This CDR3 has 13 residues. The ends were cut back, 4 bases at V and 0 bases at J, with 8 bases in the middle. Germline loops: CDR1 SGHRS, CDR2 YFSETQ. The CDR3 protein is CASSVGASYEQYF. The CDR3 DNA sequence: TGCGCCAGCAGCGTTGGGGCCTCCTACGAGCAGTACTTC.

The rearrangement links TRBV7-9 to TRBJ2-1, with 8 bases matching TRBD1. Germline CDR1 is SEHNR and CDR2 is FQNEAQ (reference sequence). V lost 1 base to trimming and J lost 6 bases; unmatched junction nucleotides: 8. The CDR3 has 16 residues. The CDR3 coding sequence is TGTGCCAGCAGCTTAGTGGGGGTCGGACAGGGCAATGAGCAGTTCTTC. As protein: CASSLVGVGQGNEQFF.

This clonotype was recorded only once. The rearrangement links TRBV6-1 to TRBJ2-3; 10 nucleotides align to TRBD2. Unmatched junction bases numbered 13, after V lost 8 bases and J lost 5 bases. There are 16 residues in the CDR3. Germline CDR1 and CDR2: MNHNS and SASEGT. The chain's CDR3 is CASSETSGYGGDTQYF. The CDR3 DNA follows: TGTGCCAGCTCGGAGACTAGCGGGTATGGAGGAGATACGCAGTATTTT.

This clonotype was observed many times. The chain recombines TRBV6-1 with TRBJ1-1; no definite D call. V was cut by 5 bases and J by 2 bases, with 18 bases left in between. CDR1 MNHNS and CDR2 SASEGT come from the germline V gene. This CDR3 comprises 16 residues. The CDR3, as DNA: TGTGCCAGCAGTCCCTCCCGGGGAGAGGGAAACACTGAAGCTTTCTTT. It yields the protein CASSPSRGEGNTEAFF.

This clonotype appeared a few times. A read error may account for a junction end that differs from germline. The chain couples TRBV10-3 to TRBJ2-3, with TRBD2 as a possible D gene (6 bases). The CDR3 is made up of 14 amino acids. Germline V gives CDR1 ENHRY, CDR2 SYGVKD. CDR3 nucleotide sequence: TGTGCCATCAGATCGGAGGGGAGCACAGATATGCAGTATTTT. Translation gives CAIRSEGSTDMQYF.

This clonotype showed up many times. This chain uses TRBV5-1 with TRBJ2-3; 7 bases are a match to TRBD2. The CDR3 consists of 14 residues. V was clipped by 1 base and J by 5 bases; unmatched bases: 4. CDR1 and CDR2 (germline): SGHRS, YFSETQ. The CDR3 nucleotides are TGCGCCAGCAGCTTGTCTGCGGGAGTAGATACGCAGTATTTT. As protein: CASSLSAGVDTQYF.

This clonotype turned up a few times. DNA for the CDR3: TGTGCCAGCACCTTGGACTTAAACACCGGGGAGCTGTTTTTT. Protein sequence: CASTLDLNTGELFF. V is TRBV6-1 and J is TRBJ2-2; D perhaps matches TRBD2 (5 bases). Trimming cost V 7 bases and J 2 bases, with 11 bases left between them. Looked up from germline, CDR1 is MNHNS and CDR2 is SASEGT. CDR3 length: 14 amino acids.

With respect to this clonotype: A much larger clone lies a single base off, so this may be a read error. The CDR3 bases are TGCGCCAGCAGTGAGTCCGGCGTGCGGGAGAGGCCGGGTGAGCAGTTCTTC. Translated: CASSESGVRERPGEQFF. The V call is TRBV10-1, the J call TRBJ2-1, with 7 bases aligning to TRBD2. CDR1 and CDR2 (germline): WNHNN, SYGVQD (reference sequence). The CDR3 sequence is 17 residues long. J was trimmed by 9 bases and V by 0 bases; bases with no gene match: 14.

This clonotype showed up just once. The chain is built from TRBV3-1 and TRBJ2-6, with 10 bases identical to TRBD1. The CDR3 length is 19 residues. The germline CDR1 and CDR2 sequences are LGHDT and YNNKEL (reference sequence). V dropped 3 bases and J dropped 0; count of bases not matched to a gene: 8. The chain's CDR3 is CASSHHRDRGPSGANVLTF. CDR3 bases: TGTGCCAGCAGCCACCACCGGGACAGGGGTCCCTCTGGGGCCAACGTCCTGACTTTC.

The chain uses TRBV12-3 or TRBV12-4 and TRBJ1-1; D is unresolved. The CDR3 runs to 14 residues. Trimming shortened V by 3 bases and J by 7 bases, and 15 bases separated the two germline ends. CDR3 region: CASSFLSRGIEAFF. The CDR3 coding sequence is TGTGCCAGCAGTTTTTTGAGCCGAGGGATTGAAGCTTTCTTT.

J is TRBJ2-3 and V is TRBV3-1, with TRBD2 matching 8 bases. Germline V CDR1 and CDR2: LGHDT, YNNKEL (reference sequence). The length of the CDR3 is 16 residues. Unmatched junction bases numbered 3, after V lost 0 bases and J lost 1 base. This CDR3 reads CASSQEGSGGTDTQYF. CDR3 in DNA: TGTGCCAGCAGCCAAGAAGGTAGCGGGGGCACAGATACGCAGTATTTT.

In this sample, this clonotype turned up many times. V and J are TRBV11-2 and TRBJ2-7; perhaps TRBD1 as D (6 bases). V shed 4 bases and J shed 4 bases, with 11 bases lying between them. The germline CDR1 and CDR2 sequences are SGHAT and FQNNGV. The CDR3 is 13 residues long. CDR3 residues: CASSSGVGYEQYF. CDR3 in DNA: TGTGCCAGCAGCTCAGGGGTAGGGTACGAGCAGTACTTC.

As for this clonotype: A much bigger clone sits one base away, suggesting this may be a read error. V usage is TRBV3-1 and J usage is TRBJ1-1; D is ambiguous. Trimming took 0 bases from V and 4 from J, leaving 9 bases between them. This CDR3 is 14 amino acids long. Germline V gene sequence: CDR1 LGHDT, CDR2 YNNKEL (reference sequence). The CDR3 sequence is CASSQDRRGTEAFF. The CDR3 DNA sequence: TGTGCCAGCAGCCAAGATCGGCGGGGCACTGAAGCTTTCTTT.

This clonotype was seen only a few times. The chain combines TRBV20-1 with TRBJ1-5; tentatively, D is TRBD1 (5 bases). The CDR3 is 17 residues long. The V end was cut by 3 bases, the J end by 5 bases, with 23 bases between. From germline, CDR1 is DFQATT and CDR2 SNEGSKA (reference sequence). CDR3 coding DNA: TGCAGTGCTAGTTCCCAGACAGATCTGAGAGGTTATCAGCCCCAGCATTTT. It yields the protein CSASSQTDLRGYQPQHF.

The chain joins TRBV2 to TRBJ2-7; either TRBD1 or TRBD2 may fit D (5 bases each). CDR3 length: 13 amino acids. CDR1 is SNHLY and CDR2 is FYNNEI in the germline V gene. Trimming stripped 6 bases from V and 2 bases from J, with 11 bases between. For the CDR3, the DNA is TGTGCCAGCAGGTTTACGGGGCCCTACGAGCAGTACTTC. It specifies CASRFTGPYEQYF.

The chain uses TRBV2 and TRBJ1-1; 7 bases line up with TRBD1. The CDR3 contains 16 residues. After removal of 5 bases from V and 0 bases from J, the junction contained 9 bases not matched to a gene. Germline V gene sequence: CDR1 SNHLY, CDR2 FYNNEI. The CDR3 DNA is TGTGCCAGCAGTTTCTCCGACAGGGCATTGAACACTGAAGCTTTCTTT. The encoded protein is CASSFSDRALNTEAFF.

V gene TRBV20-1 combines with J gene TRBJ2-3; TRBD2 matches 11 bases. The CDR3 consists of 14 residues. In germline, CDR1 is DFQATT, CDR2 SNEGSKA (reference sequence). J lost 5 bases, V lost 5 bases, and 6 bases had no gene match. The CDR3 protein is CSARLAGILDTQYF. CDR3 in DNA: TGCAGTGCTCGACTAGCGGGAATATTAGATACGCAGTATTTT.

This clonotype was seen repeatedly, ten times or more. This sequence joins TRBV3-1 and TRBJ1-5; D is unresolved. Trimming took off 3 bases at V and 5 bases at J, with 8 bases between the two ends. Looked up from germline, CDR1 is LGHDT and CDR2 is YNNKEL (reference sequence). This CDR3 has 13 amino acids. CDR3 coding DNA: TGTGCCAGCAGCCAGGGTCTTGATCAGCCCCAGCATTTT. Protein: CASSQGLDQPQHF.

As regards this clonotype: The junction does not match germline at one end; this may be a read error. This chain joins TRBV20-1 and TRBJ1-1; the D is unclear. Germline lookup yields CDR1 DFQATT and CDR2 SNEGSKA (reference sequence). The CDR3 totals 13 residues. CDR3 loop: CGARGYSNTEAFF. CDR3 DNA sequence: TGCGGTGCTAGAGGCTACTCTAACACTGAAGCTTTCTTT.

Only a few counts were recorded for this clonotype. The chain combines TRBV2 with TRBJ1-3; tentatively, D is TRBD1 (5 bases). Germline V CDR1 and CDR2: SNHLY, FYNNEI. With 2 bases removed from V and 0 bases from J, the gap between germline ends came to 11 bases. The CDR3 extends over 16 amino acids. The CDR3 nucleotides read TGTGCCAGCAGTGAATATCTCAGGGCCTCTGGAAACACCATATATTTT. This gives the protein CASSEYLRASGNTIYF.

The sample holds a few counts of this clonotype. V and J are TRBV14 and TRBJ2-2; D is ambiguous. The germline V gene encodes CDR1 SGHDN and CDR2 FVKESK. The CDR3 sequence is 17 residues long. The V end lost 3 bases, the J end lost 3 bases, and 17 bases lay between the germline ends. Here the CDR3 DNA reads TGTGCCAGCAGCCAGGCCTACGATAGCTTCCACACCGGGGAGCTGTTTTTT. As protein: CASSQAYDSFHTGELFF.